Listed below are T cell receptor beta chains from one sample, sequenced in a study of beta chain features in type 1 diabetes. TCRdb keeps only in-frame clones here, not all; method: immunoSEQ multiplex PCR. The table has approximately 160,000 clones, 63% seen once. Source material: naive CD4+ T cells from blood. Receptor source: a young man with type 1 diabetes. Each CDR3 is given with its conserved first and last residue. A D gene is named only where the DNA matches it firmly. Not every row has a clone size; where given, it reads once, few, many or a size class.

j_call v_call clone_size d_call cdr3_aa cdr3_nt
TRBJ2-4 TRBV2 . TRBD1 CASSRQGAYGNIQYF TGTGCCAGCAGTCGGCAGGGGGCTTACGGAAACATTCAGTACTTC
TRBJ2-3 TRBV9 . . CASSSGDTQYF TGTGCCAGCAGCTCAGGAGATACGCAGTATTTT
TRBJ2-7 TRBV7-9 . TRBD1 CASSLVSGQGRLFPYEQYF TGTGCCAGCAGCTTAGTCTCTGGACAGGGACGTCTGTTTCCCTACGAGCAGTACTTC
TRBJ2-1 TRBV7-2 . . CASSPPWDGNNEQFF TGTGCCAGCAGCCCCCCCTGGGACGGCAACAATGAGCAGTTCTTC
TRBJ2-2 TRBV9 . TRBD2 CASSVYSGLRTGELFF TGTGCCAGCAGCGTCTACTCGGGACTACGAACCGGGGAGCTGTTTTTT
TRBJ1-1 TRBV29-1 . . CSVKLPAGGLNTEAFF TGCAGCGTTAAACTACCCGCGGGAGGGCTGAACACTGAAGCTTTCTTT
TRBJ2-3 TRBV7-9 . . CASSFEGTDTQYF TGTGCCAGCAGCTTCGAGGGCACAGATACGCAGTATTTT
TRBJ2-4 TRBV18 few . CASSLVQGTNDIQYF TGTGCCAGCTCACTCGTACAGGGAACGAATGACATTCAGTACTTC
TRBJ2-5 TRBV29-1 . TRBD2 CSVEGISGGYF TGCAGCGTCGAGGGCATAAGCGGGGGGTACTTC
TRBJ2-3 TRBV7-9 . TRBD1 CASSSLDRATDTQYF TGTGCCAGCAGCTCCCTCGACAGGGCCACAGATACGCAGTATTTT
TRBJ1-2 TRBV29-1 . . CSVEDLRGRGYTF TGCAGCGTTGAAGATCTAAGAGGGCGAGGCTACACCTTC
TRBJ2-1 TRBV29-1 . TRBD1 CSVDRGPGQSPYNEQFF TGCAGCGTTGATAGGGGGCCGGGACAGTCCCCATACAATGAGCAGTTCTTC
TRBJ2-2 TRBV30 . TRBD1 CAWSPRTGITGELFF TGTGCCTGGAGTCCGCGGACAGGGATCACCGGGGAGCTGTTTTTT
TRBJ2-7 TRBV11-2 . . CASSLARGTDPYEQYF TGTGCCAGCAGCTTAGCTCGAGGGACGGATCCCTACGAGCAGTACTTC
TRBJ1-4 TRBV4-3 . TRBD1 CASSRTGEKLFF TGCGCCAGCAGCCGGACAGGGGAAAAACTGTTTTTT
TRBJ2-1 TRBV7-2 . . CASSLGHYVDEQFF TGTGCCAGCAGCTTAGGCCACTATGTGGATGAGCAGTTCTTC
TRBJ1-6 TRBV7-8 . . CASSPLNPNNSPLHF TGTGCCAGCAGCCCCCTAAATCCTAATAATTCACCCCTCCACTTT
TRBJ2-7 TRBV6-1 . . CASSEVRGYEQYF TGTGCCAGCAGTGAAGTGAGAGGGTACGAGCAGTACTTC
TRBJ2-7 TRBV30 . . CAWSWDRGHEQYF TGTGCCTGGAGTTGGGACCGAGGCCACGAGCAGTACTTC
TRBJ1-1 TRBV29-1 . . CSVEDDIAKAFF TGCAGCGTTGAAGATGATATCGCTAAAGCTTTCTTT
TRBJ2-7 TRBV12-5 few TRBD1 CASGSDRDYEQYF TGTGCTAGTGGTTCGGACAGGGACTACGAGCAGTACTTC
TRBJ2-7 TRBV21-1 . . CASSNMDRLLDEQYF TGTGCCAGCAGCAATATGGACAGGTTGCTGGACGAGCAGTACTTC
TRBJ2-7 TRBV7-2 . . CASSFTGDEQYF TGTGCCAGCAGCTTTACCGGGGACGAGCAGTACTTC
TRBJ1-2 TRBV29-1 . . CSVFQAEGYTF TGCAGCGTTTTCCAGGCGGAGGGCTACACCTTC
TRBJ2-7 TRBV7-9 few TRBD1 CASSPGQGTDEQYF TGTGCCAGCAGCCCCGGACAGGGGACGGACGAGCAGTACTTC
TRBJ2-3 TRBV28 . . CASNWRSTDTQYF TGTGCCAGCAATTGGCGTAGCACAGATACGCAGTATTTT
TRBJ2-5 TRBV29-1 . . CSVDWGARETQYF TGCAGCGTTGACTGGGGGGCGAGGGAGACCCAGTACTTC
TRBJ2-5 TRBV5-1 . TRBD1 CASSLGGTGQETQYF TGCGCCAGCAGCTTGGGTGGGACAGGACAAGAGACCCAGTACTTC
TRBJ2-6 TRBV30 . . CAWSVMVLSSGANVLTF TGTGCCTGGAGTGTCATGGTCCTCAGCTCTGGGGCCAACGTCCTGACTTTC
TRBJ2-7 TRBV6-5 . . CASSYAGKGEQYF TGTGCCAGCAGTTACGCAGGGAAGGGAGAGCAGTACTTC
TRBJ2-1 TRBV5-6 . . CASSRGENNEQFF TGTGCCAGCAGCCGCGGGGAAAACAATGAGCAGTTCTTC
TRBJ1-2 TRBV6-5 . . CASSSYILDGNYGYTF TGTGCCAGCAGTTCCTACATCCTGGACGGCAACTATGGCTACACCTTC
TRBJ1-2 TRBV29-1 . . CSALTAYGYTF TGCAGCGCCCTGACAGCTTATGGCTACACCTTC
TRBJ2-1 TRBV27 . TRBD2 CASSPLPGHSGLAGGPNEQFF TGTGCCAGCAGTCCGTTACCGGGACACTCCGGACTAGCGGGGGGGCCCAATGAGCAGTTCTTC
TRBJ2-5 TRBV7-9 . . CASSFGYQETQYF TGTGCCAGCAGCTTCGGGTACCAAGAGACCCAGTACTTC
TRBJ1-3 TRBV7-9 . . CASEDTRTIYF TGTGCCAGCGAGGACACGCGAACCATATATTTT
TRBJ2-1 TRBV5-1 . . CASSSNPRSSYNEQFF TGCGCCAGCAGCTCTAACCCCAGGAGCTCCTACAATGAGCAGTTCTTC
TRBJ2-6 TRBV2 . . CASRLDSSGANVLTF TGTGCCAGCAGGCTCGACAGCTCTGGGGCCAACGTCCTGACTTTC
TRBJ1-1 TRBV7-9 . . CASSLELNTEAFF TGTGCCAGCAGCTTAGAGTTAAACACTGAAGCTTTCTTT
TRBJ2-7 TRBV16 . . CASSPILTGDLSYEQYF TGTGCCAGCAGCCCCATATTGACAGGCGACCTCTCCTACGAGCAGTACTTC
TRBJ2-5 TRBV7-9 once . CASSLRGSKETQYF TGTGCCAGCAGCTTAAGAGGTTCAAAAGAGACCCAGTACTTC
TRBJ2-5 TRBV2 . . CASSRTTQQETQYF TGTGCCAGCAGTCGAACGACTCAACAAGAGACCCAGTACTTC
TRBJ2-5 TRBV5-1 . TRBD1 CASSLGTGTATQETQYF TGCGCCAGCAGCTTGGGGACCGGGACAGCGACCCAAGAGACCCAGTACTTC
TRBJ2-3 TRBV29-1 . . CSVANKNTDTQYF TGCAGCGTTGCTAACAAGAACACAGATACGCAGTATTTT
TRBJ2-3 TRBV9 . . CASSVGQDTQYF TGTGCCAGCAGCGTCGGACAGGATACGCAGTATTTT
TRBJ2-3 TRBV18 . . CASSHGRGRTDTQYF TGTGCCAGCTCACACGGCCGGGGAAGGACAGATACGCAGTATTTT